These 8 T cell receptor beta chains originate from one sample sequenced in a study of regulatory T cells in long-lasting Graves disease. Time point: persistent/refractory GD, antithyroid drugs over 5 years with positive TRAb. RNA from PBMCs was the source of the TCR library. Building of the TCR beta libraries involved iRepertoire HTBI primers and Arm-PCR of CDR3 regions. TCRdb used MiXCR to reprocess the multiplex PCR reads, holding one entry per CDR3 protein. The sample yields a few hundred thousand distinct CDR3 sequences, about a quarter seen once. Sample: peripheral blood mononuclear cells (PBMCs), taken when the disease was refractory, from a patient treated with antithyroid drugs. The receptors stem from a female donor with Graves disease.

This clonotype was seen at least ten times. V usage is TRBV29-1 and J usage is TRBJ1-5; tentatively, D is TRBD1 (6 bases). The CDR3 contains 14 residues. Germline V lookup: CDR1 SQVTM, CDR2 ANQGSEA. Trimming shortened V by 4 bases and J by 0 bases, and 10 bases separated the two germline ends. CDR3 sequence: CSVGGPGSNQPQHF. The DNA of the CDR3 is TGCAGCGTTGGGGGGCCCGGTAGCAATCAGCCCCAGCATTTT.

This clonotype has a count of ten or more. The chain uses TRBV28 and TRBJ2-7; 8 nucleotides align to TRBD2. Germline CDR1 reads MDHEN; CDR2 reads SYDVKM. The V and J ends lost 3 bases and 2 bases, in that order; junction bases with no gene match: 6. The CDR3 has 15 amino acids. The CDR3 is CASSLGFSGAYEQYF. Written as DNA, the CDR3 is TGTGCCAGCAGTTTGGGTTTTAGCGGGGCCTACGAGCAGTACTTC.

This clonotype showed up just a few times. This chain links TRBV9 with TRBJ1-1; D might be TRBD1 (6 bases). This CDR3 region has 14 residues. Germline CDR1 and CDR2: SGDLS and YYNGEE. Trimming removed 0 bases at V and 4 bases at J, with 10 bases between. CDR3 sequence (DNA): TGTGCCAGCAGCGTAGAGGGGGGAGCCACTGAAGCTTTCTTT. This gives the protein CASSVEGGATEAFF.

This clonotype showed up just a few times. The rearrangement uses TRBV6-5 and TRBJ1-5, with TRBD1 matching 11 bases. Per germline, CDR1 MNHEY and CDR2 SVGAGI. This CDR3 region has 15 residues. With V trimmed by 3 bases and J by 6 bases, 4 bases remained unmatched. CDR3 amino acids: CASSYGGTGGQPQHF. The CDR3 DNA follows: TGTGCCAGCAGTTATGGGGGGACAGGGGGTCAGCCCCAGCATTTT.

This clonotype was seen a few times. This chain uses TRBV28 with TRBJ1-5; D gene uncertain. V lost 7 bases and J lost 4, with 11 bases in between. The CDR3 is 13 residues long. Germline lookup yields CDR1 MDHEN and CDR2 SYDVKM. The CDR3 sequence: CASTEAHNQPQHF. DNA for the CDR3: TGTGCCAGCACCGAGGCCCATAATCAGCCCCAGCATTTT.

There are a few counts of this clonotype. In nucleotides, the CDR3 is TGTGCCAGCAGTTTATATCGGGGGAGCAATCAGCCCCAGCATTTT. Translated: CASSLYRGSNQPQHF. The chain employs TRBV28 and TRBJ1-5; D is possibly TRBD1 (5 bases). The CDR3 length is 15 residues. The germline V gene has CDR1 MDHEN and CDR2 SYDVKM. The V end lost 1 base, the J end lost 1 base, and 8 bases lay between the germline ends. Full variable domain (rest looked up from reference TRBV28 and TRBJ1-5): DVKVTQSSRYLVKRTGEKVFLECVQDMDHENMFWYRQDPGLGLRLIYFSYDVKMKEKGDIPEGYSVSREKKERFSLILESASTNQTSMYLCASSLYRGSNQPQHFGDGTRLSIL.

This sequence joins TRBV7-2 and TRBJ1-1; D possibly corresponds to TRBD1 (5 bases). Germline CDR1 reads SGHTA; CDR2 reads FQGNSA. This CDR3 has 14 amino acids. Trimming pared 5 bases from V and 0 bases from J, leaving 10 bases between. CDR3 residues: CASSGGAMNTEAFF. The CDR3 nucleotides are TGTGCCAGCAGCGGGGGAGCGATGAACACTGAAGCTTTCTTT.

This clonotype was seen at least ten times. The V call is TRBV6-1, the J call TRBJ2-7, with 7 bases identical to TRBD2. CDR1 and CDR2 from the germline V gene are MNHNS and SASEGT. J was trimmed by 0 bases and V by 7 bases; bases with no gene match: 6. This CDR3 is 14 amino acids long. The chain's CDR3 is CASKESGISYEQYF. The CDR3 nucleotides are TGTGCCAGCAAAGAAAGCGGGATCTCCTACGAGCAGTACTTC.